This TCR beta chain appears in the sequencing data of a study of cytomegalovirus exposure and HLA in healthy donors. The germline V gene encodes CDR1 ENHRY and CDR2 SYGVKD. Trimming shortened V by 5 bases and J by 0 bases, and 16 bases separated the two germline ends. This CDR3 has 16 amino acids. On this clone: Its antigen is still unknown.

Findings and caveats of the study: When analyzed later, the rates of TCR association showed variation by HLA locus, with DRB1 the most and HLA-C the fewest. The study assumed roughly uniform donor sequencing depth for presence/absence analyses. Per published accounts, TCR beta sequences correctly predicted the HLA-A and HLA-B alleles of most subjects.

Use of 60 Vbeta and 13 Jbeta primers characterized the PCR. Data came from immunoSEQ multiplex PCR; TCRdb stores just in-frame clones and leaves some out. The specimen's table records 38,000 or so clones. Source material: PBMCs. V and J are TRBV10-3 and TRBJ1-1; perhaps TRBD1 as D (6 bases). This TCR was recovered from a man aged 25 to 45 in good health and CMV-seronegative. The CDR3 DNA sequence: TGTGCCATCAGTCAAACCCGGACAGAGATGAACACTGAAGCTTTCTTT. This translates into CAISQTRTEMNTEAFF.